The 11 T cell receptor beta chains below come from one sample, sequenced in a study of blood T cell repertoires in COVID-19. Only in-frame clones appear in the TCRdb table, and some are missing; sequencing was by immunoSEQ multiplex PCR. The data contain about 74,000 clones, 70% to 80% of them singletons. The sequenced sample consisted of peripheral blood. The receptor set was obtained from a man in his sixties or seventies with acute or convalescent COVID-19.

The genes are TRBV5-1 and TRBJ2-3; 8 positions match TRBD2. Per germline, CDR1 SGHRS and CDR2 YFSETQ. CDR3 length: 16 amino acids. The V and J ends lost 0 bases and 1 base, in that order; junction bases with no gene match: 4. The CDR3 spells CASSLDPAGGTDTQYF. CDR3 coding DNA: TGCGCCAGCAGCTTGGATCCAGCGGGGGGCACAGATACGCAGTATTTT.

Relative to its sample, this clone is large. The chain employs TRBV10-1 and TRBJ2-3, with 11 bases fitting TRBD2. CDR1 and CDR2 (germline): WNHNN, SYGVQD (reference sequence). V trimming: 2 bases; J trimming: 3 bases; junction bases outside the gene matches: 7. CDR3 length: 17 residues. The chain's CDR3 is CASSEVASGRRTDTQYF. CDR3 bases: TGCGCCAGCAGTGAGGTGGCTAGCGGGAGGCGGACAGATACGCAGTATTTT.

This clone was found a few times. The V and J genes are TRBV19 and TRBJ1-5; a weak D match, TRBD1 (6 bases). Deletions cut 7 bases from V and 4 bases from J, with 14 bases between. The CDR3 is made up of 14 amino acids. Germline lookup yields CDR1 LNHDA and CDR2 SQIVND (reference sequence). CDR3 in amino acids: CASTFRTENQPQHF. CDR3 in DNA: TGTGCCAGTACCTTCCGGACAGAGAATCAGCCCCAGCATTTT.

This clone was seen a handful of times. The rearrangement uses TRBV2 and TRBJ1-1; TRBD1 matches at 7 bases. In germline, CDR1 is SNHLY, CDR2 FYNNEI. The V segment lost 6 bases and the J segment 3 bases; nucleotides outside the gene matches: 7. This CDR3 has 14 amino acids. The CDR3, as DNA: TGTGCCAGCAGGCTGACAGGGCCCGACACTGAAGCTTTCTTT. Amino acid sequence: CASRLTGPDTEAFF. Together with reference TRBV2 and TRBJ1-1, the CDR3 gives the full variable domain: EPEVTQTPSHQVTQMGQEVILRCVPISNHLYFYWYRQILGQKVEFLVSFYNNEISEKSEIFDDQFSVERPDGSNFTLKIRSTKLEDSAMYFCASRLTGPDTEAFFGQGTRLTVV.

The chain uses TRBV7-3 and TRBJ2-1; no reliable D call. V lost 5 bases, J lost 4 bases, and 6 bases lay in between. Germline CDR1 is SGHTA and CDR2 is FQGTGA. There are 12 residues in the CDR3. The CDR3 here is CASSLGYNEQFF. The CDR3 region has the DNA TGTGCCAGCAGCCTCGGGTACAATGAGCAGTTCTTC.

The rearrangement uses TRBV24-1 and TRBJ2-3; D is unclear. This CDR3 has 14 amino acids. V lost 2 bases and J 8 bases, leaving 13 bases between the germline ends. Germline V gene sequence: CDR1 KGHDR, CDR2 SFDVKD. The CDR3 here is CATSDSPRDRTQYF. In DNA, the CDR3 is TGTGCCACCAGTGATTCCCCTAGAGATCGTACGCAGTATTTT.

This clone was observed a single time. The chain recombines TRBV7-2 with TRBJ1-4; no clear D. CDR1 SGHTA and CDR2 FQGNSA come from the germline V gene. This CDR3 is built from 15 residues. Trimming left V 6 bases short and J 7 bases short, with 18 bases between. The CDR3: CASSSPGKPLEKLFF. The DNA of the CDR3 is TGTGCCAGCAGTTCCCCGGGAAAGCCACTTGAAAAACTGTTTTTT. The full variable domain, its missing parts supplied by reference TRBV7-2 and TRBJ1-4, is GAGVSQSPSNKVTEKGKDVELRCDPISGHTALYWYRQSLGQGLEFLIYFQGNSAPDKSGLPSDRFSAERTGGSVSTLTIQRTQQEDSAVYLCASSSPGKPLEKLFFGSGTQLSVL.

This chain links TRBV19 with TRBJ1-6, with D maybe TRBD1 (5 bases). Trimming cost V 5 bases and J 10 bases, with 9 bases left between them. The germline CDR1 and CDR2 sequences are LNHDA and SQIVND (reference sequence). This CDR3 region has 12 residues. Here the CDR3 reads CASSPRESPLHF. CDR3 nucleotide sequence: TGTGCCAGTAGTCCCAGGGAATCACCCCTCCACTTT.

This clone was seen a single time. The chain is built from TRBV9 and TRBJ1-1; TRBD1 is a possible D gene (6 bases). The CDR3 has 15 residues. Trimming pared 5 bases from V and 0 bases from J, leaving 14 bases between. From germline, CDR1 is SGDLS and CDR2 YYNGEE. CDR3 protein: CASSRGGAMNTEAFF. The CDR3 region has the DNA TGTGCCAGCAGTAGAGGGGGAGCGATGAACACTGAAGCTTTCTTT.

J is TRBJ2-7 and V is TRBV6-5; TRBD2 matches at 12 bases. The germline CDR1 and CDR2 sequences are MNHEY and SVGAGI. With V trimmed by 10 bases and J by 6 bases, 13 bases remained unmatched. This CDR3 region has 15 residues. This chain's CDR3 is CAITPRTSGNLEQYF. CDR3 nucleotide sequence: TGTGCCATCACTCCGCGGACTAGCGGGAACCTCGAGCAGTACTTC.

The chain couples TRBV3-1 (or the pseudogene TRBV3-2) to TRBJ2-1, with D possibly TRBD1 on 5 matching bases. The length of the CDR3 is 14 residues. The ends were cut back, 4 bases at V and 8 bases at J, with 15 bases in the middle. Germline-derived CDR1 and CDR2 are LGHDT and YNNKEL (reference sequence). CDR3 loop: CASSPEVRAHEQFF. CDR3 in DNA: TGTGCCAGCAGCCCAGAGGTCAGGGCGCATGAGCAGTTCTTC.